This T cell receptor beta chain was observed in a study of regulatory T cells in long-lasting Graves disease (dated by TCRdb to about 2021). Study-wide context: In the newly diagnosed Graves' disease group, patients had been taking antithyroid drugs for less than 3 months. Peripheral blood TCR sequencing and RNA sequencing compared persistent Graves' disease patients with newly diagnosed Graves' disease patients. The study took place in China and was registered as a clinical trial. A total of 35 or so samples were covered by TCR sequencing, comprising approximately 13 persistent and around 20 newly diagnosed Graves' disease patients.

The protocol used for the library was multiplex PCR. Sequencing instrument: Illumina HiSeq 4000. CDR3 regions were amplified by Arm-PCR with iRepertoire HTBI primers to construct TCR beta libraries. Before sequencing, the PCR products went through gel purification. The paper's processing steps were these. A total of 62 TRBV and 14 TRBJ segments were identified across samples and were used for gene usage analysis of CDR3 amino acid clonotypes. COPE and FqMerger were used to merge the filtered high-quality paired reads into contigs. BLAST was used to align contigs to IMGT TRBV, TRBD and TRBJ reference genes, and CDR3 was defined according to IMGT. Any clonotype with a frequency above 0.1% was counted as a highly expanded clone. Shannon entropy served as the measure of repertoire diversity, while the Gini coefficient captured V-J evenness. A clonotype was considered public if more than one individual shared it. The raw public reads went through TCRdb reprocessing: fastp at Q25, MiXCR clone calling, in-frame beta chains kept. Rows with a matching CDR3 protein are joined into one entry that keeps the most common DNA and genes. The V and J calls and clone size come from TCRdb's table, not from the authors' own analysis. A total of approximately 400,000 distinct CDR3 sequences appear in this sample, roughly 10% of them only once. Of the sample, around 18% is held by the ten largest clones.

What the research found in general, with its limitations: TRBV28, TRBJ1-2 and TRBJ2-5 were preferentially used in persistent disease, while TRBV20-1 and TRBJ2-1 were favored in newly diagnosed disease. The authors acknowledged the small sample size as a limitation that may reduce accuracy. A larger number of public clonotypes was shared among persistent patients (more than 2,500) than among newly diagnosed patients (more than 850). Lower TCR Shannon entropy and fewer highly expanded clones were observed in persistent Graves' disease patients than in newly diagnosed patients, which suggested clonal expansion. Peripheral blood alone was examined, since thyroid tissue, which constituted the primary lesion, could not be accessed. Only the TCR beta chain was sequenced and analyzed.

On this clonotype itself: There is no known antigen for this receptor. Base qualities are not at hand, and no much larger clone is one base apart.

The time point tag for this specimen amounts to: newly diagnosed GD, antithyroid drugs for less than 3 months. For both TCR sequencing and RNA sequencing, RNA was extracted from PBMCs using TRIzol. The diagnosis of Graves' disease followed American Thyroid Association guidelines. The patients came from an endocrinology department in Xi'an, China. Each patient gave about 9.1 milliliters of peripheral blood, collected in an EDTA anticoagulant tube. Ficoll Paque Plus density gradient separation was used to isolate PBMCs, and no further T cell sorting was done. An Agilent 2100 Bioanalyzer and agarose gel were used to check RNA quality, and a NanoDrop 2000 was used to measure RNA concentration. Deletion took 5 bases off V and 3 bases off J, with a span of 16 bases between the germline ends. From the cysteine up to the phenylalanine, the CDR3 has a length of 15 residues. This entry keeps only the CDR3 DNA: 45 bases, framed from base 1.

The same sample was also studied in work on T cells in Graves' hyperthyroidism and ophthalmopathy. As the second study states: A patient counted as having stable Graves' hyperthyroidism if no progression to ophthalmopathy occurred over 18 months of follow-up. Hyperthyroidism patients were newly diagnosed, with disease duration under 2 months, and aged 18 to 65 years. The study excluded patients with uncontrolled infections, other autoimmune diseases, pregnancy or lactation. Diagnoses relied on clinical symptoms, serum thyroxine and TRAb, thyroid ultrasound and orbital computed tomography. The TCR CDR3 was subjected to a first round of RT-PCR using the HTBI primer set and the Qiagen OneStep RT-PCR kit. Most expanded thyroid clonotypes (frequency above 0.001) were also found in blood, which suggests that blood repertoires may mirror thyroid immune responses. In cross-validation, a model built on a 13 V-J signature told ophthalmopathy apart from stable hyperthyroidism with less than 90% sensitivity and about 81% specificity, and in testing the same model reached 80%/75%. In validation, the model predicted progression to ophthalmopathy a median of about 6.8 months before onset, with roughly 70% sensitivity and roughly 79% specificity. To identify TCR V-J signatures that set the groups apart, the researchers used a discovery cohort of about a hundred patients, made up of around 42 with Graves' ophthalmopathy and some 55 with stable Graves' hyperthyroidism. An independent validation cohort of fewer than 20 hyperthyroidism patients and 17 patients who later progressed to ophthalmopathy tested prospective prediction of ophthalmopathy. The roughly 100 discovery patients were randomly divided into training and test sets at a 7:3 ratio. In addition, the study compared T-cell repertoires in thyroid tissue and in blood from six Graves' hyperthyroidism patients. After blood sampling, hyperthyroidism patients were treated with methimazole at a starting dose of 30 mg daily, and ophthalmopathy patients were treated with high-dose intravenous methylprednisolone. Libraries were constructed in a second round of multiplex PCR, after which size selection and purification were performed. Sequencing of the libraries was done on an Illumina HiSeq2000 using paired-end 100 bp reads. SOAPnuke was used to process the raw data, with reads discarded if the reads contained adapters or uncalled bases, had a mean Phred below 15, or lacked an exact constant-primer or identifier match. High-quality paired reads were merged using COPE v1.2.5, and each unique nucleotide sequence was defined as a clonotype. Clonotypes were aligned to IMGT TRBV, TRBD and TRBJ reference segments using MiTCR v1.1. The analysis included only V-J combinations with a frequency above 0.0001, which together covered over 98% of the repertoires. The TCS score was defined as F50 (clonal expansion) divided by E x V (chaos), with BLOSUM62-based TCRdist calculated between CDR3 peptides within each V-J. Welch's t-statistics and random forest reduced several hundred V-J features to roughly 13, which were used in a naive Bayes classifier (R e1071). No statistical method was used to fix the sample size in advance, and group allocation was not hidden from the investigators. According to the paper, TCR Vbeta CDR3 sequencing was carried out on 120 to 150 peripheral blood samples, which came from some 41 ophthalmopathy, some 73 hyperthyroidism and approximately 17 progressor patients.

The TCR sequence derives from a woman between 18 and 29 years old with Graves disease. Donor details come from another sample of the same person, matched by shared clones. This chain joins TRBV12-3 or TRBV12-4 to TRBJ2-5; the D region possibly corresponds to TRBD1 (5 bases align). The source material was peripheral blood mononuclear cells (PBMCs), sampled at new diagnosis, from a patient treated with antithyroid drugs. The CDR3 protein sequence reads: CASSPALGQEETQYF. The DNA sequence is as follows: TGTGCCAGCAGTCCCGCCCTAGGACAAGAAGAGACCCAGTACTTC.